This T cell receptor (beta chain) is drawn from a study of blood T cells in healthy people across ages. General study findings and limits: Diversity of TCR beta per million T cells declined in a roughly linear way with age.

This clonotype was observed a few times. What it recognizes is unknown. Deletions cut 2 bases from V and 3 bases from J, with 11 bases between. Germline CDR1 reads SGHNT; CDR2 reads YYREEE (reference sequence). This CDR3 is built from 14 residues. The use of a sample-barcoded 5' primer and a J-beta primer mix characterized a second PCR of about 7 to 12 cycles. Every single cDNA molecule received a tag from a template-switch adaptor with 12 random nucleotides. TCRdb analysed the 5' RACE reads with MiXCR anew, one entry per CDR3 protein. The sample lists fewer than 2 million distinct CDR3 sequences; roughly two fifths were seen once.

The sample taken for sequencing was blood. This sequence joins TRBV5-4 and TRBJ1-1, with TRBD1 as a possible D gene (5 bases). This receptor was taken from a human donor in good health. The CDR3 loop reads CASSFIGGDTEAFF. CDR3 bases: TGTGCCAGCAGCTTTATTGGGGGGGACACTGAAGCTTTCTTT. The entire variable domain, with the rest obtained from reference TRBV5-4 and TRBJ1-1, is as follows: ETGVTQSPTHLIKTRGQQVTLRCSSQSGHNTVSWYQQALGQGPQFIFQYYREEENGRGNFPPRFSGLQFPNYSSELNVNALELDDSALYLCASSFIGGDTEAFFGQGTRLTVV.